The clone carrying this T cell receptor beta chain was picked up many times. These data belong to a study of CD8+CD57+ T cells in acquired aplastic anemia. In the study overall: The DNA of sorted CD4+ and CD8+ cells averaged 3.2 ug.

For CDR3 and TCR beta VDJ profiling, genomic DNA was the template used. TCRdb analysed the reads with MiXCR anew, one entry per CDR3 protein. The sample shows about 110,000 distinct CDR3 sequences, about half of them seen only once. Sequenced material: sorted CD4+, CD8+, or CD8+CD57+ T cells (not recorded which) from PBMCs. The sequence came from a human donor in good health, serving as a control.

This CDR3 reads CASSRRGDPYEQYF. In nucleotides, the CDR3 is TGTGCCAGCAGCCGGCGTGGAGATCCCTACGAGCAGTACTTC. The chain combines TRBV4-2 with TRBJ2-7, with D unresolved. Deletions cut 4 bases from V and 2 bases from J, with 12 bases between. The length of the CDR3 is 14 residues. CDR1 is LGHNA and CDR2 is YNFKEQ in the germline V gene.